This T cell receptor (beta chain) was identified during a study of T cells in Graves' hyperthyroidism and ophthalmopathy. Regions amplified from RNA transcripts were the TCR beta CDR3 regions. RT-PCR in the first round (using the HTBI primer set) targeted the TCR CDR3. A single record per CDR3 protein comes from TCRdb applying MiXCR to the multiplex PCR reads. The sample holds roughly 350,000 distinct CDR3 sequences, roughly 15% seen once. In its sample, this clonotype was seen many times. The antigen remains undetermined. Based on clinical symptoms, serum thyroxine and TRAb, thyroid ultrasound and orbital computed tomography, diagnoses were reached. General study results and limits: Blood also showed most of the thyroid clonotypes that were expanded above 0.001. The authors' 13 V-J model separated ophthalmopathy from stable hyperthyroidism.

V was trimmed by 2 bases and J by 2 bases, leaving 8 bases between them. Germline loops: CDR1 SGHDT, CDR2 YYEEEE. This CDR3 comprises 14 residues. The chain combines TRBV5-6 with TRBJ2-1; D not resolved. The sequenced material came from blood. The receptor was derived from a woman aged 25 to 39 with Graves' ophthalmopathy. CDR3 sequence reads: CASSLSKTYNEQFF. The CDR3 DNA sequence: TGTGCCAGCAGCTTAAGTAAAACCTACAATGAGCAGTTCTTC.